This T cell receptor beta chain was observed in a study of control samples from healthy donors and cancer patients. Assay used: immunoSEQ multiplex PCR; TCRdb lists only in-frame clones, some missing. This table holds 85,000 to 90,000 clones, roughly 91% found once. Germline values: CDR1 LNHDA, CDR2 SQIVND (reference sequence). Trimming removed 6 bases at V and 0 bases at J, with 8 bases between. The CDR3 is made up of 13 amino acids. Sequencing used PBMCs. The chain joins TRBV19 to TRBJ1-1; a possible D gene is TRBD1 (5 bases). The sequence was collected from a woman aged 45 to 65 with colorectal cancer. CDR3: CASRGPLNTEAFF. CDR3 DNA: TGTGCCAGTAGGGGGCCGTTGAACACTGAAGCTTTCTTT.